This is a list of T cell receptor beta chains from one sample in a study of cytomegalovirus exposure and HLA in healthy donors. Sequencing was performed with immunoSEQ multiplex PCR; in TCRdb, only in-frame clones are kept and a portion is missing. The data show under 150,000 clones, 78% seen once. The sample comprised PBMCs. These receptors came from a woman aged 40 to 50 in good health and CMV-seropositive. CDR3s include the opening cysteine and the closing phenylalanine or tryptophan. The D gene is left open where the match is weak. The size of a clone is reported for some rows only, either as once, few or many, or as a class for expanded clones.

abundance	d_gene	j_gene	v_gene	CDR3aa	CDR3nt
NA	NA	TRBJ2-1	TRBV15	CATSLFGPYNEQFF	TGTGCCACCAGCCTTTTCGGTCCCTACAATGAGCAGTTCTTC
NA	TRBD2	TRBJ2-1	TRBV6-6	CASSYPSGRGWHEQFF	TGTGCCAGCAGTTATCCTAGCGGGAGGGGGTGGCATGAGCAGTTCTTC
NA	TRBD2	TRBJ2-7	TRBV4-1	CASSHVWTSGTYEQYF	TGCGCCAGCAGCCATGTGTGGACTAGCGGCACCTACGAGCAGTACTTC
NA	NA	TRBJ1-4	TRBV25-1	CASSSRAREKLFF	TGTGCCAGCAGTTCCAGGGCTCGGGAAAAACTGTTTTTT
NA	TRBD2	TRBJ2-5	TRBV5-1	CASKPMGLAGETQYF	TGCGCCAGCAAACCAATGGGACTAGCGGGAGAGACCCAGTACTTC
NA	TRBD2	TRBJ2-1	TRBV4-2	CAGSPPSGGANEQFF	TGTGCCGGCTCACCCCCTTCCGGGGGGGCCAATGAGCAGTTCTTC
few	TRBD1	TRBJ2-1	TRBV5-1	CASSFNPPGQGYNEQFF	TGCGCCAGCAGCTTTAATCCTCCGGGACAGGGTTACAATGAGCAGTTCTTC
few	NA	TRBJ2-7	TRBV7-9	CASSLEGLAEEQYF	TGTGCCAGCAGCTTAGAGGGACTGGCGGAGGAGCAGTACTTC
NA	TRBD2	TRBJ2-2	TRBV7-3	CASSPGLGTGELFF	TGTGCCAGCAGCCCCGGACTAGGCACCGGGGAGCTGTTTTTT
NA	NA	TRBJ2-5	TRBV2	CASSDAGETQYF	TGTGCCAGCAGTGACGCCGGAGAGACCCAGTACTTC
NA	TRBD1	TRBJ2-7	TRBV6-6	CASQGQAYEQHF	TGTGCCAGCCAAGGACAGGCCTACGAGCAGCACTTC
NA	TRBD1	TRBJ1-5	TRBV28	CASSARGRGGPQHF	TGTGCCAGCAGTGCCAGGGGGCGAGGCGGCCCCCAGCATTTT
NA	TRBD1	TRBJ2-1	TRBV6-5	CASSLLGQGAGDEQFF	TGTGCCAGCAGTTTACTAGGACAGGGGGCCGGGGATGAGCAGTTCTTC
NA	NA	TRBJ2-1	TRBV9	CASSVEGRGEQFF	TGTGCCAGCAGCGTAGAAGGGCGGGGTGAGCAGTTCTTC